This T cell receptor beta chain was recovered during a study of blood T cell repertoires in COVID-19. Study-wide context: T cells, B-cell-depleted T cells, or PBMCs provided the cDNA or gDNA that served as material.

As originally analysed: Scientists estimated how many nucleated cells there were by amplifying reference gene primers. Profiling relied on immunoSEQ multiplex PCR, and the TCRdb table lists in-frame clones only, not all of them. V and J calls and clone size are those listed in that table; D and trimming were worked out from the DNA. The repertoire has 18,000 or so clones, about 88% of them found once; the top ten carry around a tenth. A single count supports this clone. The CDR3 spans 16 residues. Germline V gene lookup returns CDR1 SSHAT and CDR2 FNYEAQ (reference sequence). V was pared by 5 bases and J by 2 bases, with 10 bases of the junction left unmatched.

Sequenced sample: peripheral blood. The receptor comes from a man aged 40-50 years with active COVID-19. The rearrangement uses TRBV7-7 and TRBJ2-3; 7 bases fit TRBD1. Written as DNA, the CDR3 is TGTGCCAGCAGCATTGGGGACAGCCAACTCACAGATACGCAGTATTTT. Protein: CASSIGDSQLTDTQYF.